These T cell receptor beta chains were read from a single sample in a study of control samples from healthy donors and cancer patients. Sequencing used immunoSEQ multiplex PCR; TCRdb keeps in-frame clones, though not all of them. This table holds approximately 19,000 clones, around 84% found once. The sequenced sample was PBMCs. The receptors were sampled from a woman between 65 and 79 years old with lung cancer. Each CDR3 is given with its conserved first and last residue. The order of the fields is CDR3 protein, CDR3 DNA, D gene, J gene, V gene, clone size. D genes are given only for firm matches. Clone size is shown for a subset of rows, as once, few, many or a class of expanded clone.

CASSLTTPGEQYF | TGTGCCAGCAGCTTGACAACCCCTGGCGAGCAGTACTTC | . | TRBJ2-7 | TRBV7-2 | .
CASRLDWEQYF | TGTGCCAGCAGACTAGATTGGGAGCAGTACTTC | . | TRBJ2-7 | TRBV28 | .
CAWSTSSYNEQFF | TGTGCCTGGAGTACGAGCTCCTACAATGAGCAGTTCTTC | . | TRBJ2-1 | TRBV30 | .
CASSLGDILETQYF | TGCGCCAGCAGCTTGGGGGACATACTGGAGACCCAGTACTTC | . | TRBJ2-5 | TRBV5-1 | .
CASSYSQNTEAFF | TGTGCCAGCAGTTACTCGCAGAACACTGAAGCTTTCTTT | . | TRBJ1-1 | TRBV6-6 | .
CASSQDWTGQFNEQFF | TGCGCCAGCAGCCAAGACTGGACAGGGCAATTCAATGAGCAGTTCTTC | TRBD1 | TRBJ2-1 | TRBV4-3 | .
CASSYAGQGYGYTF | TGTGCCAGCAGTTACGCCGGACAGGGCTATGGCTACACCTTC | TRBD1 | TRBJ1-2 | TRBV6-5 | once
CASSSSGTRTEAFF | TGTGCCAGCAGCTCCTCAGGGACTCGCACTGAAGCTTTCTTT | . | TRBJ1-1 | TRBV7-6 | .
CASSLGPGLETGELFF | TGCGCCAGCAGCTTGGGCCCGGGACTAGAGACCGGGGAGCTGTTTTTT | TRBD2 | TRBJ2-2 | TRBV5-1 | .
CASSSDAEGAFF | TGTGCCAGCAGTTCCGACGCGGAGGGAGCTTTCTTT | . | TRBJ1-1 | TRBV7-9 | .
CASSRMDRERLDTQYF | TGTGCCAGCAGCCGGATGGACCGGGAGAGGCTAGATACGCAGTATTTT | . | TRBJ2-3 | TRBV7-2 | .
CASSHFRQGRTEAFF | TGTGCCAGCAGCCACTTTAGACAGGGGCGAACTGAAGCTTTCTTT | TRBD1 | TRBJ1-1 | TRBV5-6 | .
CASSPGSQPQHF | TGTGCCAGCAGCCCTGGAAGTCAGCCCCAGCATTTT | . | TRBJ1-5 | TRBV7-2 | .
CASSPTWGSTDTQYF | TGTGCCAGCAGCCCAACATGGGGGAGCACAGATACGCAGTATTTT | . | TRBJ2-3 | TRBV7-6 | .
CASSSIGPNTQYF | TGTGCCAGCAGTTCTATCGGGCCCAATACGCAGTATTTT | . | TRBJ2-3 | TRBV27 | .
CATSRDRGSYGYTF | TGTGCCACCAGCAGAGATAGGGGCTCCTATGGCTACACCTTC | . | TRBJ1-2 | TRBV15 | .
CASSVLSSTDTQYF | TGTGCCAGCAGCGTCCTTTCTAGCACAGATACGCAGTATTTT | . | TRBJ2-3 | TRBV9 | .
CASSVGPQGPTTGELFF | TGTGCCAGCAGCGTGGGTCCACAGGGGCCAACCACCGGGGAGCTGTTTTTT | TRBD1 | TRBJ2-2 | TRBV9 | .
CASSLEVAGYNEQFF | TGTGCCAGCAGCTTGGAGGTAGCGGGCTACAATGAGCAGTTCTTC | TRBD2 | TRBJ2-1 | TRBV5-5 | .
CASSLFGTGGELFF | TGCGCCAGCAGCTTGTTTGGGACAGGCGGGGAGCTGTTTTTT | TRBD1 | TRBJ2-2 | TRBV5-1 | .
CSVEGLDEQFF | TGCAGTGTTGAAGGACTGGATGAGCAGTTCTTC | . | TRBJ2-1 | TRBV20-1 | .
CAWSWGVTYEQYF | TGTGCCTGGAGTTGGGGTGTCACCTACGAGCAGTACTTC | . | TRBJ2-7 | TRBV30 | once
CASSLKGEMNTEAFF | TGTGCCAGCAGCTTGAAAGGGGAAATGAACACTGAAGCTTTCTTT | . | TRBJ1-1 | TRBV5-4 | .
CASTLTSGSYNEQFF | TGTGCCAGTACCTTGACTAGCGGGAGCTACAATGAGCAGTTCTTC | TRBD2 | TRBJ2-1 | TRBV19 | .
CASSRGLAGGGGGELFF | TGTGCCAGCAGCCGGGGACTAGCGGGAGGAGGAGGCGGGGAGCTGTTTTTT | TRBD2 | TRBJ2-2 | TRBV11-2 | .
CASSPYRENTEAFF | TGTGCCAGCTCACCCTACAGGGAGAACACTGAAGCTTTCTTT | . | TRBJ1-1 | TRBV18 | .
CASSSGGKVKRNTEAFF | TGTGCCAGCTCATCAGGGGGGAAGGTTAAACGGAACACTGAAGCTTTCTTT | TRBD1 | TRBJ1-1 | TRBV18 | .
CSASSGLAGVQYF | TGCAGTGCTAGTTCGGGACTAGCGGGGGTGCAGTACTTC | TRBD2 | TRBJ2-7 | TRBV20-1 | .
CASSDKGAGGYLDTQYF | TGTGCCAGCAGTGATAAGGGGGCAGGGGGCTATTTAGATACGCAGTATTTT | TRBD1 | TRBJ2-3 | TRBV25-1 | .
CASSYSGTATEAFF | TGTGCCAGCAGTTACTCCGGGACCGCCACTGAAGCTTTCTTT | . | TRBJ1-1 | TRBV6-5 | medium-sized
CASSQDVAGYLGTQYF | TGCGCCAGCAGCCAAGATGTGGCAGGGTATTTGGGGACCCAGTACTTC | . | TRBJ2-5 | TRBV4-1 | .
CAWSVRTGDGYTF | TGTGCCTGGAGTGTAAGGACAGGGGATGGCTACACCTTC | TRBD1 | TRBJ1-2 | TRBV30 | .
CASSLRDEQYF | TGTGCCAGCAGCTTAAGGGACGAGCAGTACTTC | . | TRBJ2-7 | TRBV11-2 | .
CASSEVYSSYEQYF | TGTGCCAGCAGTGAAGTCTACAGTTCCTACGAGCAGTACTTC | . | TRBJ2-7 | TRBV6-1 | few
CASTPQTGTSGYNEQFF | TGTGCCAGCACCCCCCAGACCGGGACTAGCGGTTACAATGAGCAGTTCTTC | TRBD2 | TRBJ2-1 | TRBV5-6 | few
CAAVGGGTSGVNTDTQYF | TGTGCCGCAGTGGGCGGCGGGACTAGCGGGGTGAACACAGATACGCAGTATTTT | TRBD2 | TRBJ2-3 | TRBV10-3 | .
CASSPAQGGNTEAFF | TGTGCCAGCAGTCCCGCTCAGGGGGGAAACACTGAAGCTTTCTTT | TRBD1 | TRBJ1-1 | TRBV6-5 | .
CASSSQAGRNTDTQYF | TGCGCCAGCAGCTCCCAAGCGGGAAGAAACACAGATACGCAGTATTTT | TRBD2 | TRBJ2-3 | TRBV5-1 | .
CASSPGNNYGYTF | TGTGCCAGCAGTCCCGGGAATAACTATGGCTACACCTTC | . | TRBJ1-2 | TRBV2 | .
CASGITSGRLNEQFF | TGTGCCAGCGGGATAACTAGCGGGAGGCTCAATGAGCAGTTCTTC | TRBD2 | TRBJ2-1 | TRBV6-5 | .
CASSLGLARAGELFF | TGTGCCAGCAGTTTAGGACTAGCTCGCGCCGGGGAGCTGTTTTTT | TRBD2 | TRBJ2-2 | TRBV27 | .
CASSLLGSYGYTF | TGTGCCAGCAGCTTATTGGGTAGCTATGGCTACACCTTC | . | TRBJ1-2 | TRBV7-2 | .
CASSRDPTEKLFF | TGCGCCAGCAGCCGGGACCCTACTGAAAAACTGTTTTTT | . | TRBJ1-4 | TRBV5-1 | .
CASSVEGGGYNEQFF | TGTGCCAGCAGCGTAGAAGGCGGGGGGTACAATGAGCAGTTCTTC | TRBD2 | TRBJ2-1 | TRBV9 | .
CASSDGPASSYEQYF | TGTGCCAGCAGTGACGGCCCCGCGAGCTCCTACGAGCAGTACTTC | . | TRBJ2-7 | TRBV6-1 | once
CASSLGTGLGTEAFF | TGTGCCAGCAGCTTGGGGACAGGGTTGGGCACTGAAGCTTTCTTT | TRBD1 | TRBJ1-1 | TRBV6-5 | .
CASSVDAVSSYEQYF | TGTGCCAGCAGCGTAGATGCGGTTTCCTCCTACGAGCAGTACTTC | . | TRBJ2-7 | TRBV9 | .
CASSLSISGTYEQYF | TGTGCCAGCAGTTTATCGATTAGCGGAACCTACGAGCAGTACTTC | . | TRBJ2-7 | TRBV28 | .
CASSPPGAGGYTF | TGTGCCAGCAGCCCCCCGGGGGCGGGGGGCTACACCTTC | . | TRBJ1-2 | TRBV7-9 | .
CASSRGRPSSYNEQFF | TGTGCCAGCAGCCGCGGGAGGCCGAGCTCCTACAATGAGCAGTTCTTC | TRBD2 | TRBJ2-1 | TRBV27 | .
CASSLTEVNTEAFF | TGTGCCAGCAGCTTGACAGAAGTGAACACTGAAGCTTTCTTT | . | TRBJ1-1 | TRBV5-5 | .
CASSPKGAAYNSPLHF | TGTGCCAGCAGTCCGAAGGGGGCAGCTTATAATTCACCCCTCCACTTT | TRBD1 | TRBJ1-6 | TRBV27 | .
CASSLGQDYNEQFF | TGCGCCAGCAGCTTGGGACAGGACTACAATGAGCAGTTCTTC | . | TRBJ2-1 | TRBV5-1 | once
CASSFRQATGELFF | TGCGCCAGCAGCTTCCGACAGGCCACCGGGGAGCTGTTTTTT | . | TRBJ2-2 | TRBV5-1 | .
CASSPVRQGNTEAFF | TGTGCCAGCTCACCCGTTAGACAGGGTAACACTGAAGCTTTCTTT | TRBD1 | TRBJ1-1 | TRBV18 | .
CASSLGGVYGYTF | TGTGCCAGCAGCTTGGGTGGGGTCTATGGCTACACCTTC | . | TRBJ1-2 | TRBV5-5 | .
CASSSTSGNYNEQFF | TGTGCCAGCAGCTCGACTAGCGGAAACTACAATGAGCAGTTCTTC | TRBD2 | TRBJ2-1 | TRBV5-4 | .
CASSQSGQGDQPQHF | TGCGCCAGCAGCCAGTCTGGACAGGGGGATCAGCCCCAGCATTTT | TRBD1 | TRBJ1-5 | TRBV4-3 | .
CATMRTAGGNTIYF | TGTGCCACTATGAGGACGGCGGGGGGAAACACCATATATTTT | . | TRBJ1-3 | TRBV19 | .